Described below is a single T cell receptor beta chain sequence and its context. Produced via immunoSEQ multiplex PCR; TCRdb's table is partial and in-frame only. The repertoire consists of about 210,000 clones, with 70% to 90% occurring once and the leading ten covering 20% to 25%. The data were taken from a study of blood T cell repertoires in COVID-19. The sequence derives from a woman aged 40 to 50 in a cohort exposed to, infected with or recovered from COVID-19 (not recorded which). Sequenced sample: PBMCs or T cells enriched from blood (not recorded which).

For the CDR3, the DNA is TGTGCCAGCAGCTTAGGAGCGGGGGGGCTGGAGACCCAGTACTTC. Its translation is CASSLGAGGLETQYF. This chain joins TRBV7-9 and TRBJ2-5, with TRBD2 matching over 10 bases. Germline V CDR1 and CDR2: SEHNR, FQNEAQ (reference sequence). CDR3 size: 15 residues. Trimming removed 1 base from V and 5 bases from J; junction bases left unmatched: 4.